A single sample gave rise to the 6 T cell receptor beta chains below, sequenced in a study of control samples from healthy donors and cancer patients. Clones were read by immunoSEQ multiplex PCR, and TCRdb kept only the in-frame ones, dropping some. The sample consists of some 120,000 clones, 88% of them appearing once. Sequencing input: blood. These receptors were taken from a woman in her seventies in good health.

V gene TRBV10-3 combines with J gene TRBJ1-2; 12 bases are shared with TRBD1. Germline V lookup: CDR1 ENHRY, CDR2 SYGVKD. CDR3 length: 18 residues. The V and J ends lost 2 bases and 5 bases, in that order; junction bases with no gene match: 12. CDR3 in amino acids: CAISEQGTGGLRGYGYTF. The DNA of the CDR3 is TGTGCCATCAGTGAGCAAGGGACAGGGGGCTTGAGGGGATATGGCTACACCTTC.

This clone has a handful of counts. The chain has TRBV3-1 (or the pseudogene TRBV3-2) and TRBJ1-5; possible D gene TRBD1, 5 bases. This CDR3 has 15 amino acids. The V gene's germline CDR1 is LGHDT and CDR2 YNNKEL (reference sequence). The V end was cut by 4 bases, the J end by 0 bases, with 10 bases between. CDR3: CASSPEGFSNQPQHF. In nucleotides, the CDR3 is TGTGCCAGCAGCCCGGAGGGGTTTAGCAATCAGCCCCAGCATTTT.

The chain is built from TRBV6-5 and TRBJ2-3; D may match TRBD1 or TRBD2 (6 bases each). Germline CDR1 reads MNHEY; CDR2 reads SVGAGI. V was trimmed by 7 bases and J by 3 bases, leaving 14 bases between them. The CDR3 has 14 residues. The CDR3 DNA is TGTGCCAGCAAATACGGGGGCAATACAGATACGCAGTATTTT. This translates into CASKYGGNTDTQYF.

The CDR3 loop is CASSRTGDGEKLFF. Here the CDR3 DNA reads TGTGCCAGCAGCCGGACAGGGGATGGGGAAAAACTGTTTTTT. The V gene is TRBV6-6, the J gene TRBJ1-4; 9 nucleotides match TRBD1. The junction had 7 bases not matched to a gene; V was cut back by 6 bases and J by 8 bases. This CDR3 is 14 amino acids long. The germline CDR1 and CDR2 sequences are MNHNY and SVGAGI (reference sequence).

This clone has only one observation. The rearrangement links TRBV6-6 to TRBJ2-7, with D tentatively TRBD1 or TRBD2 (5 bases each). CDR1 and CDR2 (germline): MNHNY, SVGAGI (reference sequence). Trimming removed 2 bases from V and 6 bases from J, with 5 bases in between. The CDR3 runs 11 residues. The CDR3 region has the DNA TGTGCCAGCAGTTACGGGACCGAGCAGTACTTC. Translated, it gives CASSYGTEQYF.

V gene TRBV7-3 combines with J gene TRBJ1-2; the D gene is possibly TRBD1 (5 bases). The germline V and J ends were trimmed by 4 bases and 7 bases, with 13 bases remaining between them. CDR3 length: 13 residues. Per germline, CDR1 SGHTA and CDR2 FQGTGA. The CDR3 reads CASSSGTVCGYTF. DNA of the CDR3: TGTGCCAGCAGCTCGGGGACCGTCTGTGGCTACACCTTC.